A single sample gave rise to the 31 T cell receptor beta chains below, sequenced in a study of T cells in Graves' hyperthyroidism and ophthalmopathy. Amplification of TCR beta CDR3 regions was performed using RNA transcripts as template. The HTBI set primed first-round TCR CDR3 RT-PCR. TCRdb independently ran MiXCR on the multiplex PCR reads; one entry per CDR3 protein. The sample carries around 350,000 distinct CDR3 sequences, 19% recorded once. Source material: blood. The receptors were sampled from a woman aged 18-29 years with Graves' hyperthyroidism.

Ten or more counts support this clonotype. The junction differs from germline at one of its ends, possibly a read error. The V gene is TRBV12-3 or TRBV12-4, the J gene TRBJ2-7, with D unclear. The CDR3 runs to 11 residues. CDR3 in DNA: TGCGCCAGCAGCTTCGGATACGAGCAGTACTTC. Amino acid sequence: CASSFGYEQYF.

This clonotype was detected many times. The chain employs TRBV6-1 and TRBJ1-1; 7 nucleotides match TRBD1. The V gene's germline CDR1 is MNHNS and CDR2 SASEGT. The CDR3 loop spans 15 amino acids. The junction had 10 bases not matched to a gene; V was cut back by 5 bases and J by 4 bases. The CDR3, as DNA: TGTGCCAGCAGTACCCCGGGACAGCTGGGCACTGAAGCTTTCTTT. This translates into CASSTPGQLGTEAFF.

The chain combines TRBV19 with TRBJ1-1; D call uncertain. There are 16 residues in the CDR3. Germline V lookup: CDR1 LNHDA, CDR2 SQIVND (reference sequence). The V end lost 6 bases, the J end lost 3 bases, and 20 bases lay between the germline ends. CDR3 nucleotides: TGTGCCAGTAGACCTAGACCCAAGGTTAGGGACACTGAAGCTTTCTTT. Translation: CASRPRPKVRDTEAFF. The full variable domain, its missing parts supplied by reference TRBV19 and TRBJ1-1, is DGGITQSPKYLFRKEGQNVTLSCEQNLNHDAMYWYRQDPGQGLRLIYYSQIVNDFQKGDIAEGYSVSREKKESFPLTVTSAQKNPTAFYLCASRPRPKVRDTEAFFGQGTRLTVV.

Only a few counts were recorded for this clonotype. For the CDR3, the DNA is TGTGCCAGCCGGGGCCGCAAGAGGGAGCTGTTTTTT. Its protein product is CASRGRKRELFF. This rearrangement joins TRBV19 to TRBJ2-2; D may correspond to TRBD1 or TRBD2 (5 bases each). The CDR3 is 12 residues long. V was clipped by 9 bases and J by 9 bases, with 14 bases between them. CDR1 is LNHDA and CDR2 is SQIVND in the germline V gene (reference sequence). Supplemented by reference TRBV19 and TRBJ2-2, the full variable domain reads DGGITQSPKYLFRKEGQNVTLSCEQNLNHDAMYWYRQDPGQGLRLIYYSQIVNDFQKGDIAEGYSVSREKKESFPLTVTSAQKNPTAFYLCASRGRKRELFFGEGSRLTVL.

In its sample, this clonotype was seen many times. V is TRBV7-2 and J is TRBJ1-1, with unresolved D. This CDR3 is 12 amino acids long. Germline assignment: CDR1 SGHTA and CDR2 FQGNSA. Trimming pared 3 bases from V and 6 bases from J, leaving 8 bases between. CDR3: CASSFLRAEAFF. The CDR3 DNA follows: TGTGCCAGCAGCTTCCTAAGAGCTGAAGCTTTCTTT.

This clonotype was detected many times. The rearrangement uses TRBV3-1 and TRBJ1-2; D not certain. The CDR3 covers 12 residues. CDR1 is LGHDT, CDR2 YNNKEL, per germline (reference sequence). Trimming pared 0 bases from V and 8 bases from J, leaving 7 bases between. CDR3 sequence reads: CASSQDITGYTF. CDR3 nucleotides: TGTGCCAGCAGCCAAGATATCACAGGCTACACCTTC.

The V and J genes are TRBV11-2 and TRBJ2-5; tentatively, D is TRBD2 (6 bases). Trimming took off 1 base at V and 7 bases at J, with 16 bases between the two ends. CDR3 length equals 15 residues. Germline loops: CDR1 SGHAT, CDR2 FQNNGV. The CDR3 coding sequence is TGTGCCAGCAGCTTAGGGGACTCACTGGGGGGGACCCAGTACTTC. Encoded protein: CASSLGDSLGGTQYF.

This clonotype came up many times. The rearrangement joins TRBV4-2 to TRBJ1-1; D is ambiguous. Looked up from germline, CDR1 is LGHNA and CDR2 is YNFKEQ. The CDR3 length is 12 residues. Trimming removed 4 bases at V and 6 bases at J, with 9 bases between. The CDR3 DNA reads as TGTGCCAGCAGCCGAGGCCGGCCTGAAGCTTTCTTT. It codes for CASSRGRPEAFF.

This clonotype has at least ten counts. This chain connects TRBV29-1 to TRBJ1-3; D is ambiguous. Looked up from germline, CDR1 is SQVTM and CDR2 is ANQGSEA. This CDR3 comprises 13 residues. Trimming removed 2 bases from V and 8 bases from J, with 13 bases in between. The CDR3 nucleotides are TGCAGCGTTGAACGGGCTTTGGAGGACACCATATATTTT. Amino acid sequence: CSVERALEDTIYF.

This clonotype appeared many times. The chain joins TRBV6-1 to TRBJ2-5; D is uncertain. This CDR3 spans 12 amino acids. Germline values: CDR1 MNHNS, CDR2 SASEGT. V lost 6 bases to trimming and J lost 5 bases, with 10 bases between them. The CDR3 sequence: CASRFDRETQYF. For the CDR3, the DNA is TGTGCCAGCAGGTTTGATAGGGAGACCCAGTACTTC.

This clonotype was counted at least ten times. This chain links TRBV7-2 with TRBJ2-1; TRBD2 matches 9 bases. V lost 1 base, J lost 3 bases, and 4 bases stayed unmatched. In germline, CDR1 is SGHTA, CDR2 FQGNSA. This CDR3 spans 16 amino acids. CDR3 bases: TGTGCCAGCAGCTTAGTTCGACTAGCGGTCTACAATGAGCAGTTCTTC. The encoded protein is CASSLVRLAVYNEQFF.

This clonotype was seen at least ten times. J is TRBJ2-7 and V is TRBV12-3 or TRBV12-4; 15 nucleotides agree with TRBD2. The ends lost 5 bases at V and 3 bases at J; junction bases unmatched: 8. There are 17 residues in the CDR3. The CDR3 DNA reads TGTGCCAGCAGTGGCGGGACTAGCGGGGGGCTACACTACGAGCAGTACTTC. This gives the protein CASSGGTSGGLHYEQYF.

In nucleotides, the CDR3 is TGTGCCAGCAGCGGAACAGGGGGGCAAAACTATGGCTACACCTTC. Protein: CASSGTGGQNYGYTF. The chain has TRBV11-2 and TRBJ1-2; TRBD1 matches at 8 bases. Germline CDR1 is SGHAT and CDR2 is FQNNGV. V shed 5 bases, J shed 2 bases, and the junction held 7 bases outside the gene matches. This CDR3 contains 15 residues.

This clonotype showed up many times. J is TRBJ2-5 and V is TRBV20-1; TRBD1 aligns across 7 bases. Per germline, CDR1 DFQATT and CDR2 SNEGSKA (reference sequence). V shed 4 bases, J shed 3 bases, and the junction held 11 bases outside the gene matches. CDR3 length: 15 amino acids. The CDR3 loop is CSATIPGGWEETQYF. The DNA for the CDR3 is TGCAGTGCTACGATCCCAGGGGGTTGGGAAGAGACCCAGTACTTC.

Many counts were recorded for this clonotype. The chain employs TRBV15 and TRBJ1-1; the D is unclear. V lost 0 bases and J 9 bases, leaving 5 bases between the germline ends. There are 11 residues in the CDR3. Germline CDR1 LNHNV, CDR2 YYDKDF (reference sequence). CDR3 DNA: TGTGCCACCAGCAGAGATAGTAAAGCTTTCTTT. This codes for CATSRDSKAFF.

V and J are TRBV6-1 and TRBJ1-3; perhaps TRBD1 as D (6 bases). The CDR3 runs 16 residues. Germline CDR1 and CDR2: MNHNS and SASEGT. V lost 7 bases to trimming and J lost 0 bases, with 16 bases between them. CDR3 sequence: CASIMTGPSSGNTIYF. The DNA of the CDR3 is TGTGCCAGCATCATGACAGGTCCCAGCTCTGGAAACACCATATATTTT.

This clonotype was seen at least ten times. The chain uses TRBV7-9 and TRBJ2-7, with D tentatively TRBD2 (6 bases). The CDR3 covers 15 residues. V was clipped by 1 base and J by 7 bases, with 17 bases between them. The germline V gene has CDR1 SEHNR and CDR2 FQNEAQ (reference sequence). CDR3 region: CASSLGHGGTREQYF. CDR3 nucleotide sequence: TGTGCCAGCAGCTTAGGGCATGGAGGGACGAGAGAGCAGTACTTC.

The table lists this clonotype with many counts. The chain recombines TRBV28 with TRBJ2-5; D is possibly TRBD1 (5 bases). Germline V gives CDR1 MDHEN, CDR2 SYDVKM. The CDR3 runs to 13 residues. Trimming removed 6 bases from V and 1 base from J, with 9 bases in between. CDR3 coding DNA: TGTGCCAGCAGCGACAGTTCCCAAGAGACCCAGTACTTC. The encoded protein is CASSDSSQETQYF.

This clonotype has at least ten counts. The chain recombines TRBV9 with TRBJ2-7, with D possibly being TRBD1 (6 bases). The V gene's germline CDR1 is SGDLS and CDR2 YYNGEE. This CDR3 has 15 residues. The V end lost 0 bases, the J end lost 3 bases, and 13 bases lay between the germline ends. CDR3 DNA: TGTGCCAGCAGCGTAGAGCCCGGACAGCTCTACGAGCAGTACTTC. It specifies CASSVEPGQLYEQYF.

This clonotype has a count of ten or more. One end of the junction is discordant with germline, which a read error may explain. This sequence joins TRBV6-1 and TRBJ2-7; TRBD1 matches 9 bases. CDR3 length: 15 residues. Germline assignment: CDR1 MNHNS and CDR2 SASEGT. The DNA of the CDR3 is TGTGCCAGCACCCCCAGAGGGACAGGGACATACGCGCAGTACTTC. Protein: CASTPRGTGTYAQYF.

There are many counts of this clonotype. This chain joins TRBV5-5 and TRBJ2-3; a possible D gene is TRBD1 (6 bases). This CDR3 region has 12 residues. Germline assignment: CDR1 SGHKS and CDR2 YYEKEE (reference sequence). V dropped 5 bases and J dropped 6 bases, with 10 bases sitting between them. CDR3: CASSITGDTQYF. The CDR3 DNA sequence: TGTGCCAGCAGTATTACAGGGGATACGCAGTATTTT.

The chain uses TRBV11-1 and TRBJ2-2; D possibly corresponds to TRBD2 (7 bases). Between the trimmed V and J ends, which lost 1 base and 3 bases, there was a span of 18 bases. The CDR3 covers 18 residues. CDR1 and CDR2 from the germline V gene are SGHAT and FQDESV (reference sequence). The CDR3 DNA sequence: TGTGCCAGCAGCTTAGTAGCCCGGGGGGCCCCCGACACCGGGGAGCTGTTTTTT. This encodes CASSLVARGAPDTGELFF. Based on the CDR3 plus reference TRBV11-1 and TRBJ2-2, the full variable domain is EAEVAQSPRYKITEKSQAVAFWCDPISGHATLYWYRQILGQGPELLVQFQDESVVDDSQLPKDRFSAERLKGVDSTLKIQPAELGDSAMYLCASSLVARGAPDTGELFFGEGSRLTVL.

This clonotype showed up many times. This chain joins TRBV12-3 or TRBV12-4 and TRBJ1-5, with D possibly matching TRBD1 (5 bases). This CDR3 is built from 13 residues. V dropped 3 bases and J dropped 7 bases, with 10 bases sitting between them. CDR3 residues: CASSLRRGQPQHF. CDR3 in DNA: TGTGCCAGCAGTTTGCGTCGGGGGCAGCCCCAGCATTTT.

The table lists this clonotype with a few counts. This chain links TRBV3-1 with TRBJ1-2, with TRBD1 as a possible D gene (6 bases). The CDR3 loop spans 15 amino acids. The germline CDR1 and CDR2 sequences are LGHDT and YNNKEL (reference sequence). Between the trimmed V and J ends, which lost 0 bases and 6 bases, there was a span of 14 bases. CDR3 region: CASSQDSRGLHGYTF. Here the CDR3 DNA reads TGTGCCAGCAGCCAAGATAGCAGGGGTTTGCATGGCTACACCTTC. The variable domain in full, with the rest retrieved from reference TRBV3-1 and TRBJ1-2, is DTAVSQTPKYLVTQMGNDKSIKCEQNLGHDTMYWYKQDSKKFLKIMFSYNNKELIINETVPNRFSPKSPDKAHLNLHINSLELGDSAVYFCASSQDSRGLHGYTFGSGTRLTVV.

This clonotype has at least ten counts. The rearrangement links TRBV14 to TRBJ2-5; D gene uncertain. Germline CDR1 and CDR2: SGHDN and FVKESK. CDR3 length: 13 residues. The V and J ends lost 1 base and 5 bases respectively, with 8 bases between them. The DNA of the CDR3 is TGTGCCAGCAGCCAAGGAGGCGCGGAGACCCAGTACTTC. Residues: CASSQGGAETQYF.

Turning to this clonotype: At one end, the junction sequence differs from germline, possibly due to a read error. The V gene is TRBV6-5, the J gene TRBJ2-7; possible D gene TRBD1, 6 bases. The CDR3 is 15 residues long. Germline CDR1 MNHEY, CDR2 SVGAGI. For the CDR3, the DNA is TGTCCCAGCAGTTACTCGAGGATAGGGGGTTACGATCAGTACTTC. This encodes CPSSYSRIGGYDQYF.

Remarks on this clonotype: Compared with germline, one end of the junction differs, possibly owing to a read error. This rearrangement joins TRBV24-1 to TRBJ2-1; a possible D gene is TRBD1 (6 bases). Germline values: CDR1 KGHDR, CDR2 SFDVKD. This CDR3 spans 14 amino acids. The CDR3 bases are TGTGCCACCAGTGATCTAGGACAGTACAATGAGAAGTTCTTC. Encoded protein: CATSDLGQYNEKFF.

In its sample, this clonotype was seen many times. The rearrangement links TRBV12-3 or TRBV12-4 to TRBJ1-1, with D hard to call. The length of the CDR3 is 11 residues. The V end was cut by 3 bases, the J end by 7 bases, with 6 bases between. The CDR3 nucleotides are TGTGCCAGCAGTTTTAGGTATGAAGCTTTCTTT. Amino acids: CASSFRYEAFF.

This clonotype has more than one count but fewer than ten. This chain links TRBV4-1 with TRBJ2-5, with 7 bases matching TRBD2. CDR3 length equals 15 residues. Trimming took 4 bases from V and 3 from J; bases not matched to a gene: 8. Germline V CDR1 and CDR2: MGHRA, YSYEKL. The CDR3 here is CASSRGGLDEETQYF. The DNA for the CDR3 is TGCGCCAGCAGCCGGGGGGGACTTGACGAAGAGACCCAGTACTTC.

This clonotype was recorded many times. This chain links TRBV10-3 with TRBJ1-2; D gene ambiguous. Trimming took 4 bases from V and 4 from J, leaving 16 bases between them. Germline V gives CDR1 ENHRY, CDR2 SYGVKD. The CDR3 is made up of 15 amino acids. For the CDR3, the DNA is TGTGCCATCAGTGGTGACGGAGCCTACCTCTATGGCTACACCTTC. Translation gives CAISGDGAYLYGYTF.

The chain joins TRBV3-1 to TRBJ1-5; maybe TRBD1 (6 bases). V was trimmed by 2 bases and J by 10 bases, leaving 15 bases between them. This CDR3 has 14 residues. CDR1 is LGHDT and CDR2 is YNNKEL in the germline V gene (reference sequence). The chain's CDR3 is CASSQQGNQPPQHF. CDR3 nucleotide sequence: TGTGCCAGCAGCCAACAGGGGAATCAGCCACCCCAGCATTTT. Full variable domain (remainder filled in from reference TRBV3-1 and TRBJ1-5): DTAVSQTPKYLVTQMGNDKSIKCEQNLGHDTMYWYKQDSKKFLKIMFSYNNKELIINETVPNRFSPKSPDKAHLNLHINSLELGDSAVYFCASSQQGNQPPQHFGDGTRLSIL.